The T cell receptor (beta chain) under discussion was sequenced for a study of T cell responses to AZD1222 COVID-19 vaccine. Findings of the study overall: Close to half of spike-specific TCRs reportedly recognize unmutated variant regions. Samples come after the peak T cell response, not at day 14. Spike-specific TCR breadth and depth both grew after two AZD1222 doses.

This clone was seen just once. Antigen specificity is unknown. V gave up 1 base and J gave up 7 bases; unmatched junction bases: 10. The germline gives CDR1 LGHNA, CDR2 YSLEER. The CDR3 is made up of 17 amino acids. Profiled with immunoSEQ multiplex PCR; TCRdb holds only in-frame clones, not every one. The table includes 140,000 to 150,000 clones, around 90% detected once. This chain joins TRBV4-3 and TRBJ1-2; TRBD1 agrees at 12 bases. The source is an adult who received the MenACWY meningococcal vaccine as a control. The sample was peripheral blood, taken 28 days after the second dose of the MenACWY control vaccine. The CDR3 nucleotides are TGCGCCAGCAGCCAAGCGACCGGGACAGGGGGCTGGGGTGGCTACACCTTC. Protein: CASSQATGTGGWGGYTF.